This section outlines one T cell receptor (beta chain) sequence together with its context. Antigen unknown. This sample is part of a study of cytomegalovirus exposure and HLA in healthy donors. A multiplex PCR was run with 60 Vbeta primers and 13 Jbeta primers. TCRdb's copy holds only in-frame clones and misses some; the assay was immunoSEQ multiplex PCR. The sample holds around 200,000 clones, around 80% seen once. Germline lookup yields CDR1 ENHRY and CDR2 SYGVKD. The V gene end was trimmed by 3 bases and the J gene end by 1 base; junction bases not matched to a gene: 8. The CDR3 spans 16 residues. General observations from the study: According to reports, the classifier identified cytomegalovirus status with high specificity and sensitivity.

V and J are TRBV10-3 and TRBJ2-7; 8 bases align to TRBD1. Input material: PBMCs. The sequence came from a girl aged 2-10 years in good health and CMV-seronegative. The CDR3: CAISDGFGDRSYEQYF. The CDR3 DNA sequence: TGTGCCATCAGTGATGGTTTCGGGGACAGGTCCTACGAGCAGTACTTC.